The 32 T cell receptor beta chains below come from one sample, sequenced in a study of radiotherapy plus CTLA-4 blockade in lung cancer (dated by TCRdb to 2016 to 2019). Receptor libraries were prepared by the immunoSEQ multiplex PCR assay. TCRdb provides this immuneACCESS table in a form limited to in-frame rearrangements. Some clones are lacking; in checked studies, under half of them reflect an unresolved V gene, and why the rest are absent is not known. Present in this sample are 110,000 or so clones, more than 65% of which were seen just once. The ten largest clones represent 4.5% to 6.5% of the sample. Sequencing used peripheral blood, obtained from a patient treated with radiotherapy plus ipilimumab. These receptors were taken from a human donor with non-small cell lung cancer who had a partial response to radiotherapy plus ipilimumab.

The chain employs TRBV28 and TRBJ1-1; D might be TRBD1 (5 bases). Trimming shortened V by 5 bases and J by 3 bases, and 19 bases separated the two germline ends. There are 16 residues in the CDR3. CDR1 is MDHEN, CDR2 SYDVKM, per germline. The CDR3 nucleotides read TGTGCCAGCAGTGCGCCCCCCCAGGGTAAGGACACTGAAGCTTTCTTT. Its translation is CASSAPPQGKDTEAFF. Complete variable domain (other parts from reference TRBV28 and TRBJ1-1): DVKVTQSSRYLVKRTGEKVFLECVQDMDHENMFWYRQDPGLGLRLIYFSYDVKMKEKGDIPEGYSVSREKKERFSLILESASTNQTSMYLCASSAPPQGKDTEAFFGQGTRLTVV.

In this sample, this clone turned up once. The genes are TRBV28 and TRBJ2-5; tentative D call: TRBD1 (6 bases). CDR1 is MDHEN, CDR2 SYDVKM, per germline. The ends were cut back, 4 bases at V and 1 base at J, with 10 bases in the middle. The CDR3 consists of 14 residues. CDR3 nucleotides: TGTGCCAGCAGTTCCAGGGACATCCAAGAGACCCAGTACTTC. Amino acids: CASSSRDIQETQYF.

CDR3 amino acids: CASSRTESNQPQHF. DNA of the CDR3: TGCGCCAGCAGCCGGACAGAGAGCAATCAGCCCCAGCATTTT. J is TRBJ1-5 and V is TRBV4-1; weak D call: TRBD1 (6 bases). CDR1 and CDR2 (germline): MGHRA, YSYEKL. V dropped 4 bases and J dropped 1 base, with 8 bases sitting between them. This CDR3 has 14 residues.

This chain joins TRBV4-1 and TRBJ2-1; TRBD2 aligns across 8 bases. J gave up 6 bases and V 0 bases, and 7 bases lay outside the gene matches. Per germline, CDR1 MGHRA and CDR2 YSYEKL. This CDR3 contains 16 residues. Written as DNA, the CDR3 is TGCGCCAGCAGCCAAGACGCGGGGGGCCGGGGCAATGAGCAGTTCTTC. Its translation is CASSQDAGGRGNEQFF.

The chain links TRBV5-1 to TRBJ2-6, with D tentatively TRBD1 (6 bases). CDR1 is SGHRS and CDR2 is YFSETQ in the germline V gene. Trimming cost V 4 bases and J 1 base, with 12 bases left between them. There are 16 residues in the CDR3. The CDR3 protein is CASSPKTGSGANVLTF. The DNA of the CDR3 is TGCGCCAGCAGCCCGAAAACAGGGTCTGGGGCCAACGTCCTGACTTTC.

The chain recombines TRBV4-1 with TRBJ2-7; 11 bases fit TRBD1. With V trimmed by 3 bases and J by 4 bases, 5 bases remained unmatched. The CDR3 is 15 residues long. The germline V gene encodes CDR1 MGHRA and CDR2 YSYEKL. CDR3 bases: TGCGCCAGCAGCCACCCGGGACAGGGGGGGTACGAGCAGTACTTC. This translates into CASSHPGQGGYEQYF.

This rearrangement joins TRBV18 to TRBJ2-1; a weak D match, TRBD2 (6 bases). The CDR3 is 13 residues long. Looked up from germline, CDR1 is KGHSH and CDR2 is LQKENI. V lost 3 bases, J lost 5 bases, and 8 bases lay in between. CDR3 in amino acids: CASSPGLHNEQFF. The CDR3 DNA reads TGTGCCAGCTCACCGGGACTGCACAATGAGCAGTTCTTC. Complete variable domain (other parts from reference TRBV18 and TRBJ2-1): NAGVMQNPRHLVRRRGQEARLRCSPMKGHSHVYWYRQLPEEGLKFMVYLQKENIIDESGMPKERFSAEFPKEGPSILRIQQVVRGDSAAYFCASSPGLHNEQFFGPGTRLTVL.

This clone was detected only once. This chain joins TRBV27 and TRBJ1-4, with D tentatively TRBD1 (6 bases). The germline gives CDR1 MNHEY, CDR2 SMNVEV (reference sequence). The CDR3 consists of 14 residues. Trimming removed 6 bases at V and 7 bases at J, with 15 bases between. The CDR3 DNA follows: TGTGCCAGCAGCCACGGGAGGGGGACTGAAAAACTGTTTTTT. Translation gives CASSHGRGTEKLFF.

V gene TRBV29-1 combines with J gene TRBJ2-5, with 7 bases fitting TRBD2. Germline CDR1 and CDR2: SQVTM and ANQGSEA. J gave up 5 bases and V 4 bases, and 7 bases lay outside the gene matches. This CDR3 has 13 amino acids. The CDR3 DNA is TGCAGCGTTGGAGGGGTGGGGGGGGAGACCCAGTACTTC. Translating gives CSVGGVGGETQYF.

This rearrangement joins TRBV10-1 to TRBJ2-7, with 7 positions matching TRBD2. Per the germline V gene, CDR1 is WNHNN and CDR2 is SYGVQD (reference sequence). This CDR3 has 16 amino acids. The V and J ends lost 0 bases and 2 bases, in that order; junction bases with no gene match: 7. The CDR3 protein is CASSESDRTRTYEQYV. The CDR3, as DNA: TGCGCCAGCAGTGAGTCGGATAGGACTAGGACCTACGAGCAGTACGTC.

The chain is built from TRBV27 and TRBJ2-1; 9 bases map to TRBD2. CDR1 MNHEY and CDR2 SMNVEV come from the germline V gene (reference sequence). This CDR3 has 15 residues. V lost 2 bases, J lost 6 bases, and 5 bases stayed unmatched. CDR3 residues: CASSLGAGGGNEQFF. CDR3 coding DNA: TGTGCCAGCAGTTTAGGGGCGGGAGGGGGCAATGAGCAGTTCTTC.

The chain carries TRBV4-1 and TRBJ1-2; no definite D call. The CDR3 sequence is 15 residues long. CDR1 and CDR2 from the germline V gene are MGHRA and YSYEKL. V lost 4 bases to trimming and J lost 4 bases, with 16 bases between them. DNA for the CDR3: TGCGCCAGCAGCCCTCAGCGCAGCGAATTCTATGGCTACACCTTC. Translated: CASSPQRSEFYGYTF.

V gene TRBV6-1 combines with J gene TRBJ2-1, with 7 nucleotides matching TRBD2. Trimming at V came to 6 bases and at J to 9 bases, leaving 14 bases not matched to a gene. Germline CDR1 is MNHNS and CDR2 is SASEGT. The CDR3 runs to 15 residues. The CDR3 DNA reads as TGTGCCAGCAGATTATTAGCGGGTTCGGAGGGTGAGCAGTTCTTC. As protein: CASRLLAGSEGEQFF.

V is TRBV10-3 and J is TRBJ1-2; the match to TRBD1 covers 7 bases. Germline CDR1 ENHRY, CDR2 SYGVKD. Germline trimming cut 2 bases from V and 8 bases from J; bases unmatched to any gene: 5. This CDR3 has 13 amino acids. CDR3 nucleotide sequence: TGTGCCATCAGTGAGCTCAGGGGGGAAGGCTACACCTTC. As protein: CAISELRGEGYTF.

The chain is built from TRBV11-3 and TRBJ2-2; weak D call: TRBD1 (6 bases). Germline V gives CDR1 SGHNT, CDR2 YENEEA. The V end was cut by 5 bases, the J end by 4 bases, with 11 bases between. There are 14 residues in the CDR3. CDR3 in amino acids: CASSEQGGTGELFF. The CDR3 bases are TGTGCCAGCAGCGAACAAGGGGGCACCGGGGAGCTGTTTTTT.

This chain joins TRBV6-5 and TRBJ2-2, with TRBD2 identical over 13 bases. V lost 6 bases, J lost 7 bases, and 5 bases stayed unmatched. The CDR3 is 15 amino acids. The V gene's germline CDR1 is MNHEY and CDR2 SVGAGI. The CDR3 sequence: CASSWTSGRGGELFF. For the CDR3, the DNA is TGTGCCAGCAGCTGGACTAGCGGGAGAGGCGGGGAGCTGTTTTTT.

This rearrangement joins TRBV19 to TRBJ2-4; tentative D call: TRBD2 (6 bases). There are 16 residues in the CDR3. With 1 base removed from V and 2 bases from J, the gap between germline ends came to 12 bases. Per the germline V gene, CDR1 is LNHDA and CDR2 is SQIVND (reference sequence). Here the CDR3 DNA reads TGTGCCAGTAGTATAGGCGGGGCCCTTTCCAAAAACATTCAGTACTTC. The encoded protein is CASSIGGALSKNIQYF.

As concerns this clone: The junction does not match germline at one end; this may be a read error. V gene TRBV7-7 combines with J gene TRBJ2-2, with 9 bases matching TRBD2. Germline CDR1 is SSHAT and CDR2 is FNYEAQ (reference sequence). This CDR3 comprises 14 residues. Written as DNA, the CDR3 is TGTGCTAGCAGCTCTAGCGGGACCACCGGGGAGCTGTTTTTT. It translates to CASSSSGTTGELFF.

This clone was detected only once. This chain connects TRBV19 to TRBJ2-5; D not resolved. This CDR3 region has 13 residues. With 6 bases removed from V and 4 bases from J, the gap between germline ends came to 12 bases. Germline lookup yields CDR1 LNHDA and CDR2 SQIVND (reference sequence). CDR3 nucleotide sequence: TGTGCCAGTAGATTCGCCGCAGGAGAGACCCAGTACTTC. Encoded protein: CASRFAAGETQYF.

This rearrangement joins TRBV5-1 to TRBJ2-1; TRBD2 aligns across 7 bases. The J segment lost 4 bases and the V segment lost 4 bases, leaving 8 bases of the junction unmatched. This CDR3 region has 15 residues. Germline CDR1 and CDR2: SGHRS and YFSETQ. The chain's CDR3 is CASSTSSGGYNEQFF. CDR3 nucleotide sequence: TGCGCCAGCAGCACTTCTAGCGGCGGGTACAATGAGCAGTTCTTC.

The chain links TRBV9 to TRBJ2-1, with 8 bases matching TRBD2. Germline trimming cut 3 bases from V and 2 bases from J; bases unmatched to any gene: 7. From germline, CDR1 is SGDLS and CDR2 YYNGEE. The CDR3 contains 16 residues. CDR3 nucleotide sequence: TGTGCCAGCAGCGAACGAGCGGGAGCCGCCTACAATGAGCAGTTCTTC. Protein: CASSERAGAAYNEQFF.

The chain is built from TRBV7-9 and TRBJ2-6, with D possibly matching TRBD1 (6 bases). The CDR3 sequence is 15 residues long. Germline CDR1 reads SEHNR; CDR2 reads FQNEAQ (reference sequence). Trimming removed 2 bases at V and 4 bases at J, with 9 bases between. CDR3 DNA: TGTGCCAGCAGCTTAACAGGGTCCGGGGCCAACGTCCTGACTTTC. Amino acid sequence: CASSLTGSGANVLTF.

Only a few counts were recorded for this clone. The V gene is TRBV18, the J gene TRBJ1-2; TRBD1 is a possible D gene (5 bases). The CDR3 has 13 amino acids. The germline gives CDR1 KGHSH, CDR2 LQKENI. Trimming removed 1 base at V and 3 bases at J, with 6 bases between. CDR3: CASSPQGDYGYTF. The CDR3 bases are TGTGCCAGCTCACCACAAGGGGACTATGGCTACACCTTC. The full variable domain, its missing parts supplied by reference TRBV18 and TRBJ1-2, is NAGVMQNPRHLVRRRGQEARLRCSPMKGHSHVYWYRQLPEEGLKFMVYLQKENIIDESGMPKERFSAEFPKEGPSILRIQQVVRGDSAAYFCASSPQGDYGYTFGSGTRLTVV.

The CDR3 reads CASSLPTSGRANEQFF. CDR3 sequence (DNA): TGTGCCAGCAGTTTACCCACTAGCGGGAGGGCAAATGAGCAGTTCTTC. This sequence joins TRBV27 and TRBJ2-1, with TRBD2 identical over 13 bases. V shed 2 bases and J 7 bases; nucleotides not matched to a gene: 5. Looked up from germline, CDR1 is MNHEY and CDR2 is SMNVEV (reference sequence). This CDR3 region has 16 residues.

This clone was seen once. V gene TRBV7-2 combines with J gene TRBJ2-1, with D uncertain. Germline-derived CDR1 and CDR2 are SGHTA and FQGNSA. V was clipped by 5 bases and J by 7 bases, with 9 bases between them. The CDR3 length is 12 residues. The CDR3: CASSPQLNEQFF. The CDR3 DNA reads TGTGCCAGCAGCCCCCAACTAAATGAGCAGTTCTTC.

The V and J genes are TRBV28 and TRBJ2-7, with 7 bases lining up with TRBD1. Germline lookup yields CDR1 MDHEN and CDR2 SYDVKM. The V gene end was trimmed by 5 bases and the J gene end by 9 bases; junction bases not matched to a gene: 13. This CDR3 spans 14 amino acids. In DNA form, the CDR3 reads TGTGCCAGCAGTATCAGACAGGGTACCGGCCGGCAGTACTTC. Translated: CASSIRQGTGRQYF.

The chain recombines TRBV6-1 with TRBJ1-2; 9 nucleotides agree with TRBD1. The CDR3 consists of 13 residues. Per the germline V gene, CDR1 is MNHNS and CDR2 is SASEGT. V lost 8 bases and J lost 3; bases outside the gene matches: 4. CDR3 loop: CASGGTGHYGYTF. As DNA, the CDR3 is TGTGCCAGCGGGGGGACAGGGCACTATGGCTACACCTTC.

This chain's CDR3 is CASSSPRSGGYTF. CDR3 coding DNA: TGTGCCAGCAGTTCACCTCGGTCCGGTGGCTACACCTTC. The V call is TRBV6-5, the J call TRBJ1-2; D call uncertain. CDR1 and CDR2 from the germline V gene are MNHEY and SVGAGI. The V end was cut by 4 bases, the J end by 7 bases, with 13 bases between. The CDR3 length is 13 residues.

The CDR3 region has the DNA TGTGCCAGCAGTTACACAAAAGACACTGAAGCTTTCTTT. Its protein product is CASSYTKDTEAFF. V usage is TRBV6-5 and J usage is TRBJ1-1; D is unclear. CDR3 size: 13 residues. The germline V gene has CDR1 MNHEY and CDR2 SVGAGI. With 2 bases removed from V and 3 bases from J, the gap between germline ends came to 7 bases.

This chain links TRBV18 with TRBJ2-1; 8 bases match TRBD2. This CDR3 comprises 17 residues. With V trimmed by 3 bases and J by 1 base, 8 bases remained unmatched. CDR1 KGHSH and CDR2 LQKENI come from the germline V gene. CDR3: CASSPRGSGDSYNEQFF. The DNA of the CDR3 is TGTGCCAGCTCACCCCGTGGTAGCGGGGATTCCTACAATGAGCAGTTCTTC.

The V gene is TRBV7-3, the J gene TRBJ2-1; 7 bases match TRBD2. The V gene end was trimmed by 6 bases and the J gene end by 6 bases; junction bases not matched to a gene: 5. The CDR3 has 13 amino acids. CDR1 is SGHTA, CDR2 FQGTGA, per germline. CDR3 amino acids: CASRPRTSNEQFF. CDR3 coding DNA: TGTGCCAGCAGACCTAGGACTAGCAATGAGCAGTTCTTC.

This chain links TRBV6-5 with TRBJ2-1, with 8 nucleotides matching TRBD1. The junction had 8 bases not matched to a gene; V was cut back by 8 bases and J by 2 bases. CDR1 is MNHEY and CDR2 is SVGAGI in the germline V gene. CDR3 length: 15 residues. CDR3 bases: TGTGCCAGCCGTACTGGACAGGGAACCTACAATGAGCAGTTCTTC. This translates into CASRTGQGTYNEQFF.